Presented here are 31 T cell receptor beta chains from one specimen sequenced in a study of Graves' ophthalmopathy and Graves' hyperthyroidism. Amplification targeted the TCR beta CDR3 regions, with RNA transcripts as the source material. HTBI primers served in a first-round RT-PCR, which a second-round multiplex PCR followed. TCRdb analysed the multiplex PCR reads with MiXCR anew, one entry per CDR3 protein. The repertoire holds approximately 1.2 million distinct CDR3 sequences, with less than 45% as singletons. Sequenced input: peripheral blood or thyroid tissue (not recorded which). These receptors came from an adult man with Graves' hyperthyroidism.

This clonotype was detected only a few times. J is TRBJ1-5 and V is TRBV6-2 or TRBV6-3; D is unclear. The CDR3 spans 14 residues. Trimming cost V 2 bases and J 4 bases, with 9 bases left between them. Germline CDR1 reads MNHEY; CDR2 reads SVGEGT. The CDR3 bases are TGTGCCAGCAGTTACCCCGATAGGAATCAGCCCCAGCATTTT. Translation gives CASSYPDRNQPQHF.

This clonotype came up a few times. The chain has TRBV20-1 and TRBJ2-2; no reliable D call. Trimming removed 5 bases from V and 3 bases from J, with 13 bases in between. CDR3 length: 14 amino acids. Germline values: CDR1 DFQATT, CDR2 SNEGSKA (reference sequence). The CDR3 loop is CSAWGRRDTGELFF. The CDR3 coding sequence is TGCAGTGCTTGGGGTAGGAGAGACACCGGGGAGCTGTTTTTT.

In its sample, this clonotype was seen a few times. The chain combines TRBV7-2 with TRBJ2-5; possible D gene TRBD1, 5 bases. This CDR3 contains 14 residues. Deletions cut 2 bases from V and 4 bases from J, with 11 bases between. Germline CDR1 SGHTA, CDR2 FQGNSA. DNA for the CDR3: TGTGCCAGCAGCTTAAAAGGGGCTCTAGAGACCCAGTACTTC. It codes for CASSLKGALETQYF.

The CDR3 loop is CASSYWGANTEAFF. CDR3 coding DNA: TGTGCCAGCAGTTACTGGGGGGCGAACACTGAAGCTTTCTTT. The V gene is TRBV6-5, the J gene TRBJ1-1, with D possibly TRBD1 on 6 matching bases. CDR1 is MNHEY and CDR2 is SVGAGI in the germline V gene. CDR3 length: 14 residues. Between the trimmed V and J ends, which lost 1 base and 1 base, there was a span of 7 bases.

The genes are TRBV2 and TRBJ2-3; 12 bases are shared with TRBD2. The germline V gene has CDR1 SNHLY and CDR2 FYNNEI. CDR3 size: 19 residues. V lost 6 bases to trimming and J lost 1 base; unmatched junction nucleotides: 14. CDR3: CASSQLGTSGPLGTDTQYF. DNA of the CDR3: TGTGCCAGCAGCCAACTCGGGACTAGCGGGCCTCTGGGCACAGATACGCAGTATTTT.

This clonotype was observed many times. The chain joins TRBV7-9 to TRBJ2-5; no definite D call. The CDR3 is 14 residues long. The V gene's germline CDR1 is SEHNR and CDR2 FQNEAQ (reference sequence). Trimming left V 1 base short and J 1 base short, with 7 bases between. In nucleotides, the CDR3 is TGTGCCAGCAGCTTAGTTGCATTCCAAGAGACCCAGTACTTC. Translation: CASSLVAFQETQYF.

In this sample, this clonotype turned up a few times. The chain joins TRBV28 to TRBJ1-1; TRBD1 is a possible D gene (6 bases). Germline V gives CDR1 MDHEN, CDR2 SYDVKM. The CDR3 spans 15 residues. V was shortened by 3 bases and J by 4 bases, with 15 bases between the two germline ends. The CDR3 protein is CASSFGGARVTEAFF. In DNA, the CDR3 is TGTGCCAGCAGTTTTGGGGGCGCGAGGGTCACTGAAGCTTTCTTT.

DNA for the CDR3: TGTGCCAGCAGTTCCTCTACCAGACAGGGGCAAGAGACCCAGTACTTC. The encoded protein is CASSSSTRQGQETQYF. The rearrangement uses TRBV28 and TRBJ2-5; 8 bases align to TRBD1. The CDR3 has 16 residues. Germline V gene data show CDR1 as MDHEN and CDR2 as SYDVKM. V dropped 4 bases and J dropped 2; count of bases not matched to a gene: 9.

This clonotype showed up many times. The chain uses TRBV9 and TRBJ2-7; the match to TRBD1 covers 12 bases. There are 15 residues in the CDR3. Trimming took 4 bases from V and 4 from J; bases not matched to a gene: 6. Per the germline V gene, CDR1 is SGDLS and CDR2 is YYNGEE. The chain's CDR3 is CASSPRDRGRYEQYF. In DNA, the CDR3 is TGTGCCAGCAGCCCTCGGGACAGGGGGCGGTACGAGCAGTACTTC.

The CDR3 DNA sequence: TGTGCCAGCAGCTTAGGAGTAGCGGGAGGAACGGAGACCCAGTACTTC. Amino acid sequence: CASSLGVAGGTETQYF. The chain links TRBV7-6 to TRBJ2-5; 10 bases are shared with TRBD2. Trimming at V came to 1 base and at J to 5 bases, leaving 7 bases not matched to a gene. Germline V gene lookup returns CDR1 SGHVS and CDR2 FNYEAQ. The CDR3 is made up of 16 amino acids.

In this sample, this clonotype turned up many times. The chain carries TRBV20-1 and TRBJ1-5, with D hard to call. V lost 0 bases and J 6 bases, leaving 9 bases between the germline ends. The CDR3 is made up of 13 amino acids. Germline loops: CDR1 DFQATT, CDR2 SNEGSKA (reference sequence). CDR3 DNA: TGCAGTGCTAGAGATAACGACGTTCAGCCCCAGCATTTT. Its translation is CSARDNDVQPQHF.

The gene calls are TRBV12-3 or TRBV12-4 and TRBJ2-5; 12 positions agree with TRBD1. With V trimmed by 5 bases and J by 6 bases, 13 bases remained unmatched. The CDR3 is 17 residues long. CDR3 loop: CASSPQPGTGGAQTQYF. The DNA for the CDR3 is TGTGCCAGCAGTCCCCAACCCGGGACAGGGGGCGCGCAGACCCAGTACTTC.

This clonotype has only a few counts. The genes are TRBV5-1 and TRBJ1-2; 9 bases align to TRBD1. The CDR3 length is 14 residues. Germline V gene data show CDR1 as SGHRS and CDR2 as YFSETQ. Trimming removed 6 bases from V and 7 bases from J; junction bases left unmatched: 10. The CDR3 DNA reads TGCGCCAGCACCGATGAATGGGACAGGGTTGGCTACACCTTC. Amino acids: CASTDEWDRVGYTF.

This clonotype was counted once. The V gene is TRBV7-7, the J gene TRBJ1-2, with D tentatively TRBD1 (5 bases). Germline-derived CDR1 and CDR2 are SSHAT and FNYEAQ (reference sequence). This CDR3 is 15 amino acids long. V lost 5 bases to trimming and J lost 3 bases, with 16 bases between them. The CDR3 spells CASSAQKRGDYGYTF. The CDR3 DNA reads as TGTGCCAGCAGCGCACAAAAGCGAGGGGACTATGGCTACACCTTC.

This clonotype was observed many times. The CDR3 DNA reads TGCAGCGTTGCTTTGGGAGGGGGCCCCTACGAGCAGTACTTC. The encoded protein is CSVALGGGPYEQYF. This chain connects TRBV29-1 to TRBJ2-7; D is perhaps TRBD1 or TRBD2 (7 bases each). Germline lookup yields CDR1 SQVTM and CDR2 ANQGSEA. The CDR3 runs 14 residues. With 4 bases removed from V and 2 bases from J, the gap between germline ends came to 15 bases.

In this sample, this clonotype turned up many times. J is TRBJ2-7 and V is TRBV7-2, with a tentative D call TRBD1 (6 bases). Germline V lookup: CDR1 SGHTA, CDR2 FQGNSA. The germline V and J ends were trimmed by 5 bases and 6 bases, with 11 bases remaining between them. This CDR3 contains 12 residues. CDR3 amino acids: CASSATGFEQYF. In DNA form, the CDR3 reads TGTGCCAGCAGCGCCACAGGGTTCGAGCAGTACTTC.

In the case of this clonotype: A single base separates this from a much larger clone, so it may be a read error. The genes are TRBV10-2 and TRBJ2-2, with 10 bases lining up with TRBD1. The CDR3 is made up of 16 amino acids. With V trimmed by 7 bases and J by 0 bases, 5 bases remained unmatched. CDR1 is WSHSY and CDR2 is SAAADI in the germline V gene. The CDR3 loop is CASISDRGPNTGELFF. The CDR3 coding sequence is TGCGCCAGCATCTCCGACAGGGGGCCGAACACCGGGGAGCTGTTTTTT.

The V and J genes are TRBV6-5 and TRBJ1-1; D ambiguous. Per the germline V gene, CDR1 is MNHEY and CDR2 is SVGAGI. V was clipped by 6 bases and J by 0 bases, with 26 bases between them. CDR3 size: 19 residues. Written as DNA, the CDR3 is TGTGCCAGCAGATACCCCCCTAGGAGCTTCCGCTTAATGAACACTGAAGCTTTCTTT. It yields the protein CASRYPPRSFRLMNTEAFF.

V usage is TRBV29-1 and J usage is TRBJ2-2; D perhaps matches TRBD1 (5 bases). Trimming took 8 bases from V and 5 from J, leaving 12 bases between them. The CDR3 contains 12 residues. Germline V gives CDR1 SQVTM, CDR2 ANQGSEA. The CDR3 DNA sequence: TGCAGCTCCATAGGGGTGACCGGGGAGCTGTTTTTT. Translating it yields CSSIGVTGELFF.

This chain uses TRBV25-1 with TRBJ2-2; TRBD1 might be the D (5 bases). V shed 1 base and J shed 0 bases, with 6 bases lying between them. The germline CDR1 and CDR2 sequences are MGHDK and SYGVNS. The CDR3 is made up of 15 amino acids. The CDR3 region is CASSEWGSNTGELFF. The CDR3 DNA is TGTGCCAGCAGTGAATGGGGCTCGAACACCGGGGAGCTGTTTTTT.

J is TRBJ1-2 and V is TRBV7-9, with TRBD1 as a possible D gene (6 bases). The CDR3 totals 14 residues. CDR1 SEHNR and CDR2 FQNEAQ come from the germline V gene (reference sequence). Trimming pared 5 bases from V and 8 bases from J, leaving 18 bases between. The CDR3 bases are TGTGCCAGCAGCCCAGACTGGGGGCTTGGCGGCTACACCTTC. Translating gives CASSPDWGLGGYTF.

Details on this clonotype: A much larger clone lies one base from this, so it may be a read error. The chain is built from TRBV20-1 and TRBJ1-2, with D uncertain. CDR3 length: 13 amino acids. Germline V gene sequence: CDR1 DFQATT, CDR2 SNEGSKA (reference sequence). The ends were cut back, 0 bases at V and 7 bases at J, with 12 bases in the middle. The DNA of the CDR3 is TGCAGTGCTAGAGATATAGGTAGCGGTGGCTACACCTTC. This encodes CSARDIGSGGYTF.

The chain has TRBV20-1 and TRBJ2-7; no reliable D call. CDR3 length: 14 amino acids. Germline V CDR1 and CDR2: DFQATT, SNEGSKA (reference sequence). Trimming took off 1 base at V and 3 bases at J, with 13 bases between the two ends. CDR3 DNA: TGCAGTGCTAGAGGCCTCGGTCGGGTCTACGAGCAGTACTTC. Translating it yields CSARGLGRVYEQYF.

This clonotype appeared many times. The rearrangement joins TRBV19 to TRBJ1-5; 7 nucleotides align to TRBD1. The CDR3 has 14 residues. From germline, CDR1 is LNHDA and CDR2 SQIVND (reference sequence). J lost 1 base, V lost 9 bases, and 6 bases had no gene match. The chain's CDR3 is CASHQGVSNQPQHF. CDR3 bases: TGTGCCAGCCATCAGGGGGTGAGCAATCAGCCCCAGCATTTT. The full variable domain, with the rest looked up from reference TRBV19 and TRBJ1-5, is DGGITQSPKYLFRKEGQNVTLSCEQNLNHDAMYWYRQDPGQGLRLIYYSQIVNDFQKGDIAEGYSVSREKKESFPLTVTSAQKNPTAFYLCASHQGVSNQPQHFGDGTRLSIL.

About this clonotype: This may be a read error: a much more frequent sequence differs by one nucleotide. V usage is TRBV20-1 and J usage is TRBJ1-5; perhaps TRBD1 as D (6 bases). The CDR3 spans 13 residues. Germline-derived CDR1 and CDR2 are DFQATT and SNEGSKA (reference sequence). CDR3 residues: CSATIGGRQPQRF. In DNA form, the CDR3 reads TGCAGTGCCACGATCGGGGGGCGTCAGCCCCAGCGTTTT.

The chain is built from TRBV19 and TRBJ1-5; 8 nucleotides align to TRBD1. This CDR3 comprises 15 residues. Germline V gene sequence: CDR1 LNHDA, CDR2 SQIVND (reference sequence). The ends lost 5 bases at V and 6 bases at J; junction bases unmatched: 9. The DNA for the CDR3 is TGTGCCAGTAGTGTATCGACAGGGGTTGGTCAGCCCCAGCATTTT. It yields the protein CASSVSTGVGQPQHF.

This clonotype was detected many times. The chain recombines TRBV29-1 with TRBJ1-1; no clear D. CDR3 length: 12 amino acids. Trimming stripped 4 bases from V and 0 bases from J, with 6 bases between. Germline V gene sequence: CDR1 SQVTM, CDR2 ANQGSEA. The CDR3 DNA reads TGCAGCGTTGTTCGCCTGAACACTGAAGCTTTCTTT. Its protein is CSVVRLNTEAFF. The full variable domain, completed using reference TRBV29-1 and TRBJ1-1, is SAVISQKPSRDICQRGTSLTIQCQVDSQVTMMFWYRQQPGQSLTLIATANQGSEATYESGFVIDKFPISRPNLTFSTLTVSNMSPEDSSIYLCSVVRLNTEAFFGQGTRLTVV.

The chain couples TRBV13 to TRBJ2-7; D remains ambiguous. This CDR3 comprises 17 residues. Trimming took off 0 bases at V and 0 bases at J, with 15 bases between the two ends. CDR1 and CDR2 (germline): PRHDT, FYEKMQ (reference sequence). The CDR3 DNA reads as TGTGCCAGCAGCTTAGGCGGATGGCCCGGGCACTCCTACGAGCAGTACTTC. As protein: CASSLGGWPGHSYEQYF.

J is TRBJ2-7 and V is TRBV28; 7 nucleotides align to TRBD1. CDR3 length: 14 amino acids. V was clipped by 4 bases and J by 3 bases; unmatched bases: 6. Germline lookup yields CDR1 MDHEN and CDR2 SYDVKM. The CDR3 DNA follows: TGTGCCAGCAGTTCTTCAGGGGGTGACTACGAGCAGTACTTC. Its protein product is CASSSSGGDYEQYF.

V usage is TRBV28 and J usage is TRBJ1-3; D is uncertain. Per the germline V gene, CDR1 is MDHEN and CDR2 is SYDVKM. V was pared by 6 bases and J by 4 bases, with 25 bases between. The CDR3 is made up of 18 amino acids. CDR3 sequence reads: CASSPTPLLLTNGNTIYF. The CDR3 region has the DNA TGTGCCAGCAGCCCTACCCCCCTCCTCCTGACTAACGGAAACACCATATATTTT.

Remarks on this clonotype: A clone one base away is much larger, so this may be a read error. CDR3 bases: TGTGCCATCAGTTACTCGGCCGTCTCCTACGAGCAGTACTTC. It codes for CAISYSAVSYEQYF. The chain joins TRBV10-3 to TRBJ2-7; no reliable D call. Trimming removed 5 bases at V and 0 bases at J, with 11 bases between. The germline V gene encodes CDR1 ENHRY and CDR2 SYGVKD. The CDR3 spans 14 residues.